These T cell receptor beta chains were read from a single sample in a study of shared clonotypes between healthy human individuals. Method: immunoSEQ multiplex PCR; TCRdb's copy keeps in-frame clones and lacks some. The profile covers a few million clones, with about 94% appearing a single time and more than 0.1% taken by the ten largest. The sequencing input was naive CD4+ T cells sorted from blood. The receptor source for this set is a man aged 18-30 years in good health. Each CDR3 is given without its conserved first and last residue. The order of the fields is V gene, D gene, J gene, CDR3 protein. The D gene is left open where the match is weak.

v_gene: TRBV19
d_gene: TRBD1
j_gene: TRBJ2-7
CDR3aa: ASSTTGGSEQY

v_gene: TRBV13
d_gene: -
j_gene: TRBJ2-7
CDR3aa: ASSLRAGEPPYEQY

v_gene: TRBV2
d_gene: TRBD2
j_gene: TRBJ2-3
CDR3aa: ASRNLAGGGTDTQY

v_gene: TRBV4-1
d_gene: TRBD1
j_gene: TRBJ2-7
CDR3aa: ASSQLRDRAIYEQY

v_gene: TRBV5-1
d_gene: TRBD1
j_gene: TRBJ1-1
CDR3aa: ASSLDRGAATEAF

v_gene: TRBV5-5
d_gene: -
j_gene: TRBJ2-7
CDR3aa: ASSFGQGSSYEQY

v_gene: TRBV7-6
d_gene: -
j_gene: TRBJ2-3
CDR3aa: ASSFRLSTDTQY

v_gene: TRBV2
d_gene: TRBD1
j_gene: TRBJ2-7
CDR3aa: ASRPPRDRPYEQY

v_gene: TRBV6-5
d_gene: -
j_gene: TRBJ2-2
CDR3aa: ASREQGLGAGELF

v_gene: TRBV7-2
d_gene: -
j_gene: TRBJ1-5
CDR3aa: ASSREGQTNQPQH

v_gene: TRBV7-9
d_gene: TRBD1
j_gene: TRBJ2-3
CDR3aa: ASTGQGLDTQY

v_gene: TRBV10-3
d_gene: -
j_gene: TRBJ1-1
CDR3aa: AISIVGQLTEAF

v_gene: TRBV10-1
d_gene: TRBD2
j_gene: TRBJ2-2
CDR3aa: ASSPSGTGELF

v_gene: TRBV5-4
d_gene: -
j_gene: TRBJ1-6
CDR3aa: ASSLRGTNNSPLH

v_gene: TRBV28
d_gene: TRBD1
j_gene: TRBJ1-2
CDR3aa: ASRGTGASGYT

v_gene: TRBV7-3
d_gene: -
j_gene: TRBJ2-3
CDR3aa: ASSLSSRTDTQY

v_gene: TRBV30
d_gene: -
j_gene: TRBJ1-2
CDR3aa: AWRDQTGANYGYT

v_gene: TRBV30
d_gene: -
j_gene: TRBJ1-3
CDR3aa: AWSFTGWGTIY